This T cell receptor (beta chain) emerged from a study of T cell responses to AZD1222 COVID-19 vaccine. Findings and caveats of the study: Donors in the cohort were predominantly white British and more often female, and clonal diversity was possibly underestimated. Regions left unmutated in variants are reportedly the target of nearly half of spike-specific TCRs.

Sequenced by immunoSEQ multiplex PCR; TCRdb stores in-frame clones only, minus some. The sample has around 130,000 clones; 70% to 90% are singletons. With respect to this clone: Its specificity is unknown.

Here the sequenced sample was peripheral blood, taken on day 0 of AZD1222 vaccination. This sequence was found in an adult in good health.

The CDR3 DNA sequence: TGTGCCAGCAGCCATCACAGGAATACAGATACGCAGTATTTT. Translated: CASSHHRNTDTQYF. The chain uses TRBV4-2 and TRBJ2-3; the D gene is possibly TRBD1 (5 bases). Deletions cut 3 bases from V and 3 bases from J, with 10 bases between. CDR1 and CDR2 from the germline V gene are LGHNA and YNFKEQ. The length of the CDR3 is 14 residues.